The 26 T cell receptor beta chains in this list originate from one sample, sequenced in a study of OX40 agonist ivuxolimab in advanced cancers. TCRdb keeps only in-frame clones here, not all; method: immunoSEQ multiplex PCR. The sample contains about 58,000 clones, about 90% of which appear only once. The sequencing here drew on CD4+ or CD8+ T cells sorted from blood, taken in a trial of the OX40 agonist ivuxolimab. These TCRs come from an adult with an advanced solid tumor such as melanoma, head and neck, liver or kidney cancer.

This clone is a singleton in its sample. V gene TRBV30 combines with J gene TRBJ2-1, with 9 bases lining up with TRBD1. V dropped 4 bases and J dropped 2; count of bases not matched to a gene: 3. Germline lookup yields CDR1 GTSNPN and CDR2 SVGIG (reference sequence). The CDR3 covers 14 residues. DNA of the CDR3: TGTGCCTGGAATCGGGACAGGGCCTACAATGAGCAGTTCTTC. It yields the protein CAWNRDRAYNEQFF.

The CDR3 loop reads CASSLGTSTDTQYF. The DNA of the CDR3 is TGTGCCAGCAGCTTAGGCACTAGCACAGATACGCAGTATTTT. The rearrangement links TRBV11-2 to TRBJ2-3; the D is unclear. Trimming took 1 base from V and 0 from J, leaving 5 bases between them. The CDR3 loop spans 14 amino acids. CDR1 and CDR2 from the germline V gene are SGHAT and FQNNGV.

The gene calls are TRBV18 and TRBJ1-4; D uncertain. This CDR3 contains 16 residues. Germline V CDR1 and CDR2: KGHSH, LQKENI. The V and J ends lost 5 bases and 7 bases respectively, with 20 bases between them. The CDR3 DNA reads TGTGCCAGCTCAATTTTCTCGGGAGGCGGTTTTGAAAAACTGTTTTTT. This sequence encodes CASSIFSGGGFEKLFF.

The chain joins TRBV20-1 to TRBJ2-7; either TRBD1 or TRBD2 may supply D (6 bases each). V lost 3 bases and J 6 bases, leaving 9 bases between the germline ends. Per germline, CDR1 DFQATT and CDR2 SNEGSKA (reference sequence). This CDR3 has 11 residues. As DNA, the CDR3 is TGCAGTGCTAGCAAGGGGGGCGAGCAGTACTTC. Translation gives CSASKGGEQYF.

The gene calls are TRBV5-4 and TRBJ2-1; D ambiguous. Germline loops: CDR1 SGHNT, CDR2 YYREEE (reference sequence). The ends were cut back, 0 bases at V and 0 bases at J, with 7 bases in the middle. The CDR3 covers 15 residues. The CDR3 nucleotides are TGTGCCAGCAGCTTGGAGCAGAGCTCCTACAATGAGCAGTTCTTC. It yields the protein CASSLEQSSYNEQFF.

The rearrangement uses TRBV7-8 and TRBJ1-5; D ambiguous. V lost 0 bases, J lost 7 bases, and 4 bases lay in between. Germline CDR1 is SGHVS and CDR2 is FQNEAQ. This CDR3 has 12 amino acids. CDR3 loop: CASSLAGQPQHF. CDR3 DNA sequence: TGTGCCAGCAGCTTAGCGGGACAGCCCCAGCATTTT.

The CDR3 sequence: CAWNRGNNQPQHF. Here the CDR3 DNA reads TGTGCCTGGAACAGGGGCAACAATCAGCCCCAGCATTTT. This rearrangement joins TRBV30 to TRBJ1-5; 7 bases match TRBD1. Germline V gives CDR1 GTSNPN, CDR2 SVGIG (reference sequence). Trimming removed 4 bases from V and 3 bases from J; junction bases left unmatched: 3. CDR3 length equals 13 residues.

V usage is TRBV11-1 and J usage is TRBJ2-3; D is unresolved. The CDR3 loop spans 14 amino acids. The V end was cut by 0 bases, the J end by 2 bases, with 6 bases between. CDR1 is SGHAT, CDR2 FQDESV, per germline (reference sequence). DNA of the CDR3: TGTGCCAGCAGCTTAGCACAGCACACAGATACGCAGTATTTT. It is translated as CASSLAQHTDTQYF.

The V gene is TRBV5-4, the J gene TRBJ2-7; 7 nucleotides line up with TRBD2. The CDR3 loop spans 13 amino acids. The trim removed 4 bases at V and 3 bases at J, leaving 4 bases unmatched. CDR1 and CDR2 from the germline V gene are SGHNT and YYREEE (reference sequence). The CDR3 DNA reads TGTGCCAGCAGCCCCGGCGGGAGCTACGAGCAGTACTTC. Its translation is CASSPGGSYEQYF.

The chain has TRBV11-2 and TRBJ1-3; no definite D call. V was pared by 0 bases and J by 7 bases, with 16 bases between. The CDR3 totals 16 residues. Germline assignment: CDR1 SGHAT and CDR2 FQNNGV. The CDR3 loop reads CASSLDGTLERNTIYF. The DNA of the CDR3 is TGTGCCAGCAGCTTAGACGGTACTCTGGAAAGGAACACCATATATTTT.

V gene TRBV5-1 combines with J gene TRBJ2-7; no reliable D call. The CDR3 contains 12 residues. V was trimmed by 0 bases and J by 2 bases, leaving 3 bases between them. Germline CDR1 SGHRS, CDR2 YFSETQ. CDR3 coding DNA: TGCGCCAGCAGCTTGGGGGCCTACGAGCAGTACTTC. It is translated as CASSLGAYEQYF.

CDR3 sequence reads: CASRAVVQWDTGELFF. Written as DNA, the CDR3 is TGTGCCAGCAGGGCCGTGGTGCAGTGGGACACCGGGGAGCTGTTTTTT. The chain carries TRBV2 and TRBJ2-2, with D hard to call. From germline, CDR1 is SNHLY and CDR2 FYNNEI. V was clipped by 6 bases and J by 3 bases, with 17 bases between them. There are 16 residues in the CDR3. The full variable domain, rest sourced from reference TRBV2 and TRBJ2-2, is EPEVTQTPSHQVTQMGQEVILRCVPISNHLYFYWYRQILGQKVEFLVSFYNNEISEKSEIFDDQFSVERPDGSNFTLKIRSTKLEDSAMYFCASRAVVQWDTGELFFGEGSRLTVL.

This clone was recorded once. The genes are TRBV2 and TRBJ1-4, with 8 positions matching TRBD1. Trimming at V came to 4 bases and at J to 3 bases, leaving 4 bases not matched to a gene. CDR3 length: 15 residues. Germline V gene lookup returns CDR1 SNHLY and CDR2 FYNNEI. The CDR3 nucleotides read TGTGCCAGCAGTGGTCAGGGGGCAGCTAATGAAAAACTGTTTTTT. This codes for CASSGQGAANEKLFF.

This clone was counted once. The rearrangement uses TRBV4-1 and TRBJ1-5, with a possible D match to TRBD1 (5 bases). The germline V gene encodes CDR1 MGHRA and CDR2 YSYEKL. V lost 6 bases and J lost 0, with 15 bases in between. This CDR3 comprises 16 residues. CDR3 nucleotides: TGCGCCAGCAGTCGATCCGGGGCCATTAGCAATCAGCCCCAGCATTTT. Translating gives CASSRSGAISNQPQHF.

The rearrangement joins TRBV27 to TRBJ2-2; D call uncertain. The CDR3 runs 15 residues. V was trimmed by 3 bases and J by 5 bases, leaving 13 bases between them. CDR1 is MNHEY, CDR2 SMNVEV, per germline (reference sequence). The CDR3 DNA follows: TGTGCCAGCAGTTTCGAAGCGAGAAGGACCGGGGAGCTGTTTTTT. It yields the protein CASSFEARRTGELFF.

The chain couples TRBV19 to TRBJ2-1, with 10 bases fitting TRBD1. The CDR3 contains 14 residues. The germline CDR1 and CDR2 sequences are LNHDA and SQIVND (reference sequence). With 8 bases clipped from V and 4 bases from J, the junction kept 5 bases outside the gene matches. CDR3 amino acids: CASQPGQGYNEQFF. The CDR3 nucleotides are TGTGCCAGTCAACCGGGACAGGGGTACAATGAGCAGTTCTTC.

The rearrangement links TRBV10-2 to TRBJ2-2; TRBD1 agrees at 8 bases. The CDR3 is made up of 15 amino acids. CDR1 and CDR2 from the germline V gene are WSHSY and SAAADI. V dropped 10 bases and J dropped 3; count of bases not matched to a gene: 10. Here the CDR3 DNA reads TGCGCCACCACCCACCGGACAGGGCACACCGGGGAGCTGTTTTTT. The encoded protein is CATTHRTGHTGELFF.

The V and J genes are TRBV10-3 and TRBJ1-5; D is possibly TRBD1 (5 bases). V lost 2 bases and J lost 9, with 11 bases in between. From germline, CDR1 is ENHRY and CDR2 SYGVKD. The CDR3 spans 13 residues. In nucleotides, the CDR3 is TGTGCCATCAGTGAGACTAGTAGGGGGCCCCAGCATTTT. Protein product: CAISETSRGPQHF.

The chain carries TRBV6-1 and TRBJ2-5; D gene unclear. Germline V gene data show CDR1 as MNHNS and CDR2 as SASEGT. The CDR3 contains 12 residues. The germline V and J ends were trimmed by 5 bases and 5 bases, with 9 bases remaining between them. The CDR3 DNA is TGTGCCAGCAGTCTGGGGTTCGAGACCCAGTACTTC. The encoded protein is CASSLGFETQYF.

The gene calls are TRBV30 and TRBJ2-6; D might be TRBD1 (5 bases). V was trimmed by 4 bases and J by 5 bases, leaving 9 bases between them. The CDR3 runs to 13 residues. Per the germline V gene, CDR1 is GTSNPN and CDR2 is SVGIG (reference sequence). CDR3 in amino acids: CAWMQDRANVLTF. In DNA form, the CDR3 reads TGTGCCTGGATGCAGGACAGGGCCAACGTCCTGACTTTC.

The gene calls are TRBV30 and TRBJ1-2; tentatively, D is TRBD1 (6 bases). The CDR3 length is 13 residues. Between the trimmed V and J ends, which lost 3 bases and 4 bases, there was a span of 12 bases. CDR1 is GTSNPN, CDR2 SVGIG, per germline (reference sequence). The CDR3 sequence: CAWSPGTSYGYTF. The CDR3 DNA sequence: TGTGCCTGGAGCCCTGGGACATCCTATGGCTACACCTTC.

The CDR3 spells CASSELPGTGDFEQYF. The CDR3 DNA is TGCGCCAGCAGTGAGTTGCCCGGGACAGGGGATTTCGAGCAGTACTTC. The genes are TRBV10-2 and TRBJ2-7; 10 positions match TRBD1. The CDR3 is 16 residues long. CDR1 is WSHSY and CDR2 is SAAADI in the germline V gene. V gave up 1 base and J gave up 6 bases; unmatched junction bases: 9.

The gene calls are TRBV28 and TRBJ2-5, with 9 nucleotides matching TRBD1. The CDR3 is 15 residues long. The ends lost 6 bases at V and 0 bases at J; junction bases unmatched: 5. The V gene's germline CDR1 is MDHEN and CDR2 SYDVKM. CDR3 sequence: CASSPDRGNQETQYF. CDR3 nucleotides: TGTGCCAGCAGCCCAGACAGGGGGAACCAAGAGACCCAGTACTTC.

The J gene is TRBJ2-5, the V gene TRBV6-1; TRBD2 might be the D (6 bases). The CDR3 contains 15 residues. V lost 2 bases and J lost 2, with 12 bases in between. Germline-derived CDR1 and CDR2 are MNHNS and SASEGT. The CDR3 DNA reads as TGTGCCAGCAGTGAATTAAATAGCGGACAAGAGACCCAGTACTTC. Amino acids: CASSELNSGQETQYF.

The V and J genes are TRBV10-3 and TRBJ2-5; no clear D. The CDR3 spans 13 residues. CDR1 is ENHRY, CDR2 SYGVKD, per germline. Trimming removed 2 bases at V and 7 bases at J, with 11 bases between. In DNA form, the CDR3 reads TGTGCCATCAGTGAGCCGTACCCTAGGACCCAGTACTTC. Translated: CAISEPYPRTQYF.

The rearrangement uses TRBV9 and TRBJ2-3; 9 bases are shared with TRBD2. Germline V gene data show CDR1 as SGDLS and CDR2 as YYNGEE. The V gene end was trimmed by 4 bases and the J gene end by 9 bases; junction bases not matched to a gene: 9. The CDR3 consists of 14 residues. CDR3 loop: CASSQTSGGGTQYF. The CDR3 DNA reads TGTGCCAGCAGCCAGACTAGCGGAGGGGGGACGCAGTATTTT. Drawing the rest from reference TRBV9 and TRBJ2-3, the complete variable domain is DSGVTQTPKHLITATGQRVTLRCSPRSGDLSVYWYQQSLDQGLQFLIQYYNGEERAKGNILERFSAQQFPDLHSELNLSSLELGDSALYFCASSQTSGGGTQYFGPGTRLTVL.